This paragraph covers one T cell receptor (beta chain) sequence. The antigen is not known. The sample is drawn from a study of T cell responses to AZD1222 COVID-19 vaccine. General study results and limits: Repertoires were obtained solely post-peak T cell response. Rises in breadth and depth of Spike-specific TCRs came after two AZD1222 doses.

Assay used: immunoSEQ multiplex PCR; TCRdb lists only in-frame clones, some missing. In the table there are 70,000 to 85,000 clones, roughly 85% of which are singletons. The CDR3 is 16 amino acids. CDR1 is MNHEY and CDR2 is SVGEGT in the germline V gene. The V end lost 0 bases, the J end lost 6 bases, and 15 bases lay between the germline ends. The J gene is TRBJ1-5, the V gene TRBV6-2 or TRBV6-3; D call uncertain. This sequence originates from an adult in good health. The sequenced sample was peripheral blood, obtained on day 0 of AZD1222 vaccination. CDR3: CASSYSNLAGGQPQHF. DNA for the CDR3: TGTGCCAGCAGTTACTCGAACTTGGCAGGCGGTCAGCCCCAGCATTTT.